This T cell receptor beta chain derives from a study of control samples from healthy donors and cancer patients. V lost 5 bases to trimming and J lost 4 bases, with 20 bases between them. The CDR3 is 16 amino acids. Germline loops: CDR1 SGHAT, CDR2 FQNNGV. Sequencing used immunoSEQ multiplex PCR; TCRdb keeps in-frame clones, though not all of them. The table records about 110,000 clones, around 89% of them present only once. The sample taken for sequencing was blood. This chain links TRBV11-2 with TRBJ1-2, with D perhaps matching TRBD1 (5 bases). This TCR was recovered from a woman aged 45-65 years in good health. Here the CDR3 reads CASSLLTGQLSYGYTF. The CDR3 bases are TGTGCCAGCAGCCTACTAACGGGGCAGCTTAGCTATGGCTACACCTTC. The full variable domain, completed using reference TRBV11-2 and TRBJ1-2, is EAGVAQSPRYKIIEKRQSVAFWCNPISGHATLYWYQQILGQGPKLLIQFQNNGVVDDSQLPKDRFSAERLKGVDSTLKIQPAKLEDSAVYLCASSLLTGQLSYGYTFGSGTRLTVV.